This TCR beta chain was recorded in a study of T cells in Graves' hyperthyroidism and ophthalmopathy. The investigators amplified TCR beta CDR3 regions from RNA transcripts. During a first-round RT-PCR of the TCR CDR3, the HTBI primer set was used. TCRdb called the multiplex PCR reads again in MiXCR, with one record for every CDR3 protein. The repertoire holds 600,000 or so distinct CDR3 sequences, with about 14% as singletons. Only a few counts were recorded for this clonotype. Germline assignment: CDR1 LNHDA and CDR2 SQIVND (reference sequence). Between the trimmed V and J ends, which lost 6 bases and 4 bases, there was a span of 18 bases. The CDR3 has 15 amino acids.

Specimen: blood. The receptor comes from a woman in her 50s with Graves' ophthalmopathy. The rearrangement joins TRBV19 to TRBJ1-1; possible D gene TRBD1, 6 bases. CDR3 DNA: TGTGCCAGTAGCGAGGTGTACAGGGAGGCCACTGAAGCTTTCTTT. It encodes CASSEVYREATEAFF. The complete variable domain, with remaining parts taken from reference TRBV19 and TRBJ1-1, reads DGGITQSPKYLFRKEGQNVTLSCEQNLNHDAMYWYRQDPGQGLRLIYYSQIVNDFQKGDIAEGYSVSREKKESFPLTVTSAQKNPTAFYLCASSEVYREATEAFFGQGTRLTVV.